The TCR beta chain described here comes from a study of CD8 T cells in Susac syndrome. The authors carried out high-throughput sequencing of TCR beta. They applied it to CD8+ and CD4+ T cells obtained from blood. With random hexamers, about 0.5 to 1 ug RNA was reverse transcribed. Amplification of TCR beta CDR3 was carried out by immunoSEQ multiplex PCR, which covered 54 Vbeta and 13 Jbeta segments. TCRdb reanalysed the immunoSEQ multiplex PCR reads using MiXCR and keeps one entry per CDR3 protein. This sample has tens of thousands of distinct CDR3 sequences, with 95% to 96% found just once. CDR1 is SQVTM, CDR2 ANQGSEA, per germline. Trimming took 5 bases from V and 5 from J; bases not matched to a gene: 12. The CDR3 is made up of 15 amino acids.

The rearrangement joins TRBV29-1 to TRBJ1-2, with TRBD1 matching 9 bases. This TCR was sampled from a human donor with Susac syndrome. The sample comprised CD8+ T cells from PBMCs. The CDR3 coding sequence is TGCAGCGTTCACAGGGGGCGCGGGAACTCTTATGGCTACACCTTC. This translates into CSVHRGRGNSYGYTF.